These 24 T cell receptor beta chains were all obtained from the same sample, sequenced in a study of T-cell reconstitution after alpha-beta-depleted transplantation in children. The TCRbeta library incorporated unique molecular identifiers. TCRdb redid the calling of the PCR reads with MiXCR, one entry per CDR3 protein. The sample shows 500,000 to 600,000 distinct CDR3 sequences, over 25% of them seen only once. Specimen: PBMCs, collected before TCRalphabeta/CD19-depleted stem cell transplant. The receptor source for this set is a boy younger than two with Wiskott-Aldrich syndrome, due to receive a stem cell transplant.

V usage is TRBV5-1 and J usage is TRBJ1-2, with D unclear. Looked up from germline, CDR1 is SGHRS and CDR2 is YFSETQ. Trimming removed 4 bases from V and 8 bases from J, with 27 bases in between. The CDR3 is 17 amino acids. Written as DNA, the CDR3 is TGCGCCAGCAGCCTACTGCCAGTTGGGTCCGCCAAGGGAGGCTACACCTTC. This gives the protein CASSLLPVGSAKGGYTF.

This clonotype occurred a few times. The gene calls are TRBV3-1 and TRBJ2-1, with D perhaps assigned TRBD1 or TRBD2 (5 bases each). Looked up from germline, CDR1 is LGHDT and CDR2 is YNNKEL (reference sequence). The CDR3 runs 16 residues. Trimming stripped 1 base from V and 5 bases from J, with 15 bases between. CDR3 DNA: TGTGCCAGCAGCCAAGTATTCGGGACCATGAACAATGAGCAGTTCTTC. This codes for CASSQVFGTMNNEQFF.

This clonotype has only a few counts. The chain has TRBV20-1 and TRBJ2-1; 12 nucleotides match TRBD1. With 7 bases clipped from V and 12 bases from J, the junction kept 10 bases outside the gene matches. This CDR3 comprises 13 residues. Per the germline V gene, CDR1 is DFQATT and CDR2 is SNEGSKA (reference sequence). CDR3 sequence: CSVRDRGLVVQFF. Written as DNA, the CDR3 is TGCAGTGTCCGGGACAGGGGGCTGGTGGTGCAGTTCTTC.

The rearrangement links TRBV24-1 to TRBJ2-1, with TRBD2 matching over 14 bases. There are 16 residues in the CDR3. Unmatched junction bases numbered 3, after V lost 0 bases and J lost 9 bases. Germline V gives CDR1 KGHDR, CDR2 SFDVKD. The CDR3 DNA reads TGTGCCACCAGTGATTTGGGGACTAGCGGGAGAGGTGAGCAGTTCTTC. This sequence encodes CATSDLGTSGRGEQFF.

This chain connects TRBV3-1 to TRBJ2-1; the D gene is possibly TRBD1 (6 bases). Trimming cost V 1 base and J 0 bases, with 7 bases left between them. The CDR3 is made up of 15 amino acids. Germline loops: CDR1 LGHDT, CDR2 YNNKEL (reference sequence). The CDR3 DNA reads TGTGCCAGCAGCCAAGGCAGGGGCTCCTACAATGAGCAGTTCTTC. Protein sequence: CASSQGRGSYNEQFF.

J is TRBJ1-1 and V is TRBV20-1; 9 positions match TRBD1. This CDR3 is 15 amino acids long. With 6 bases clipped from V and 4 bases from J, the junction kept 12 bases outside the gene matches. CDR1 and CDR2 from the germline V gene are DFQATT and SNEGSKA (reference sequence). DNA for the CDR3: TGCAGTGCCCCGGGACAGGGAAGTAGCGGCACTGAAGCTTTCTTT. The encoded protein is CSAPGQGSSGTEAFF.

The table lists this clonotype with a few counts. The rearrangement uses TRBV12-3 or TRBV12-4 and TRBJ2-7, with a weak D call TRBD2 (6 bases). The CDR3 extends over 14 amino acids. Trimming pared 5 bases from V and 3 bases from J, leaving 14 bases between. This CDR3 reads CASSPRLGSYEQYF. CDR3 coding DNA: TGTGCCAGCAGTCCCCGACTAGGAAGCTACGAGCAGTACTTC.

CDR3 sequence: CATSDLAGALTDTQYF. The CDR3 region has the DNA TGTGCCACCAGTGACCTAGCGGGGGCTTTGACAGATACGCAGTATTTT. The rearrangement joins TRBV24-1 to TRBJ2-3; 10 bases line up with TRBD2. Germline lookup yields CDR1 KGHDR and CDR2 SFDVKD. The length of the CDR3 is 16 residues. The V and J ends lost 4 bases and 3 bases, in that order; junction bases with no gene match: 6.

The rearrangement links TRBV11-1 to TRBJ2-1; 9 bases match TRBD1. The CDR3 loop spans 20 amino acids. Germline V gives CDR1 SGHAT, CDR2 FQDESV (reference sequence). The ends lost 5 bases at V and 8 bases at J; junction bases unmatched: 25. CDR3 sequence: CASSPTAIKGVQGASDEQFF. CDR3 sequence (DNA): TGTGCCAGCAGCCCCACCGCCATTAAGGGAGTACAGGGGGCGAGCGATGAGCAGTTCTTC.

The chain combines TRBV29-1 with TRBJ1-3, with D possibly being TRBD1 (6 bases). CDR3 length: 14 residues. Between the trimmed V and J ends, which lost 4 bases and 2 bases, there was a span of 12 bases. Germline assignment: CDR1 SQVTM and CDR2 ANQGSEA. The CDR3 DNA reads as TGCAGCGTTGTCTTCGGGGGCCCTGGAAACACCATATATTTT. It encodes CSVVFGGPGNTIYF. The full variable domain, completed using reference TRBV29-1 and TRBJ1-3, is SAVISQKPSRDICQRGTSLTIQCQVDSQVTMMFWYRQQPGQSLTLIATANQGSEATYESGFVIDKFPISRPNLTFSTLTVSNMSPEDSSIYLCSVVFGGPGNTIYFGEGSWLTVV.

The rearrangement joins TRBV6-5 to TRBJ2-3; 11 nucleotides align to TRBD2. The CDR3 runs 17 residues. Trimming took 6 bases from V and 4 from J; bases not matched to a gene: 12. Germline V gene data show CDR1 as MNHEY and CDR2 as SVGAGI. The CDR3 here is CASRYTTSGRVSDTQYF. In DNA form, the CDR3 reads TGTGCCAGCAGGTATACTACTAGCGGGAGAGTCTCAGATACGCAGTATTTT.

J is TRBJ2-7 and V is TRBV5-1; 14 bases agree with TRBD2. Germline V gene lookup returns CDR1 SGHRS and CDR2 YFSETQ. The V and J ends lost 3 bases and 0 bases, in that order; junction bases with no gene match: 2. This CDR3 has 16 residues. Here the CDR3 DNA reads TGCGCCAGCAGCTCGGGACTAGCGGGAGTCTCCTACGAGCAGTACTTC. Residues: CASSSGLAGVSYEQYF.

This CDR3 reads CASSPASFSNQPQHF. CDR3 bases: TGTGCCAGCTCACCGGCATCTTTTAGCAATCAGCCCCAGCATTTT. The chain combines TRBV18 with TRBJ1-5; D not certain. CDR3 size: 15 residues. The V end lost 3 bases, the J end lost 0 bases, and 9 bases lay between the germline ends. In germline, CDR1 is KGHSH, CDR2 LQKENI.

The rearrangement joins TRBV5-5 to TRBJ2-1; 12 bases are shared with TRBD2. This CDR3 has 15 amino acids. Unmatched junction bases numbered 3, after V lost 0 bases and J lost 8 bases. The germline V gene encodes CDR1 SGHKS and CDR2 YYEKEE (reference sequence). CDR3 residues: CASSLASGRDYEQFF. CDR3 sequence (DNA): TGTGCCAGCAGCTTGGCTAGCGGGAGGGATTATGAGCAGTTCTTC.

This clonotype was picked up a small number of times. This chain joins TRBV7-4 and TRBJ2-7; 7 bases fit TRBD1. Losses at the gene ends were 4 bases for V and 5 bases for J; bases not matched to a gene: 11. The CDR3 loop spans 15 amino acids. Germline CDR1 and CDR2: SGHVT and SQSDAQ. CDR3 bases: TGTGCCAGCAGCTCCCTAGGGACAGTGGTACACGAGCAGTACTTC. This codes for CASSSLGTVVHEQYF. Complete variable domain (other parts from reference TRBV7-4 and TRBJ2-7): GAGVSQSPRYKVAKRGRDVALRCDSISGHVTLYWYRQTLGQGSEVLTYSQSDAQRDKSGRPSGRFSAERPERSVSTLKIQRTEQGDSAVYLCASSSLGTVVHEQYFGPGTRLTVT.

This chain uses TRBV10-2 with TRBJ1-1; D might be TRBD1 (6 bases). The V end was cut by 8 bases, the J end by 0 bases, with 13 bases between. In germline, CDR1 is WSHSY, CDR2 SAAADI. This CDR3 contains 14 residues. The CDR3 spells CASVDRIMNTEAFF. The CDR3 coding sequence is TGCGCCAGCGTGGACAGAATCATGAACACTGAAGCTTTCTTT.

This clonotype occurred a few times. The chain carries TRBV7-8 and TRBJ1-1, with D tentatively TRBD1 (5 bases). This CDR3 region has 14 residues. Germline CDR1 and CDR2: SGHVS and FQNEAQ. Trimming took off 4 bases at V and 3 bases at J, with 12 bases between the two ends. CDR3 amino acids: CASSWGGRDTEAFF. CDR3 DNA sequence: TGTGCCAGCAGCTGGGGGGGACGGGACACTGAAGCTTTCTTT.

There are a few counts of this clonotype. The rearrangement joins TRBV20-1 to TRBJ1-6, with D uncertain. This CDR3 is built from 15 residues. Trimming shortened V by 7 bases and J by 5 bases, and 18 bases separated the two germline ends. Germline V gene lookup returns CDR1 DFQATT and CDR2 SNEGSKA (reference sequence). CDR3 DNA sequence: TGCAGTGTTCCCCGGGGTACTCTCGATAATTCACCCCTCCACTTT. It is translated as CSVPRGTLDNSPLHF.

V usage is TRBV20-1 and J usage is TRBJ2-3; the match to TRBD2 covers 9 bases. The germline V gene encodes CDR1 DFQATT and CDR2 SNEGSKA (reference sequence). V lost 6 bases and J lost 2; bases outside the gene matches: 9. The CDR3 runs to 15 residues. The CDR3 bases are TGCAGTGCCGGGGGGGCTAGCGGGACCACAGATACGCAGTATTTT. Its translation is CSAGGASGTTDTQYF.

There are a few counts of this clonotype. The chain employs TRBV20-1 and TRBJ2-1, with 14 bases fitting TRBD2. Germline values: CDR1 DFQATT, CDR2 SNEGSKA (reference sequence). J lost 1 base, V lost 5 bases, and 7 bases had no gene match. The CDR3 runs 17 residues. The CDR3 region is CSAPGTSGSGSYNEQFF. The CDR3 nucleotides are TGCAGTGCTCCCGGGACTAGCGGGAGTGGATCCTACAATGAGCAGTTCTTC.

This clonotype was picked up a small number of times. The genes are TRBV4-2 and TRBJ2-4; 10 bases agree with TRBD1. Unmatched junction bases numbered 10, after V lost 4 bases and J lost 1 base. The CDR3 sequence is 18 residues long. Germline loops: CDR1 LGHNA, CDR2 YNFKEQ. CDR3 DNA sequence: TGTGCCAGCAGCCGACGGACAGGGGGGGATGTGGCCAAAAACATTCAGTACTTC. This translates into CASSRRTGGDVAKNIQYF.

The V gene is TRBV5-1, the J gene TRBJ1-4; D remains unclear. Germline CDR1 SGHRS, CDR2 YFSETQ. The CDR3 is 15 amino acids. With 0 bases removed from V and 8 bases from J, the gap between germline ends came to 14 bases. Written as DNA, the CDR3 is TGCGCCAGCAGCTTGGACGTAGGGAATTTAGAAAAACTGTTTTTT. It translates to CASSLDVGNLEKLFF.

This clonotype came up a few times. The CDR3 coding sequence is TGTGCCAGCAGACCTACAGGGTATCAGCCCCAGCATTTT. Translation: CASRPTGYQPQHF. This chain links TRBV2 with TRBJ1-5, with D perhaps TRBD1 (6 bases). This CDR3 has 13 amino acids. CDR1 and CDR2 from the germline V gene are SNHLY and FYNNEI. The V gene lost 6 bases and the J gene lost 5 bases, with 11 bases spanning the gap.

This rearrangement joins TRBV7-2 to TRBJ2-5; TRBD2 is a possible D gene (6 bases). Trimming stripped 1 base from V and 4 bases from J, with 19 bases between. Germline assignment: CDR1 SGHTA and CDR2 FQGNSA. CDR3 length: 17 residues. CDR3 sequence reads: CASSLGTILPSAETQYF. CDR3 DNA sequence: TGTGCCAGCAGCTTAGGGACTATTCTTCCAAGCGCAGAGACCCAGTACTTC.